The 13 T cell receptor beta chains reported below all come from one sample, sequenced in a study of CD8 T cells in ankylosing spondylitis (dated by TCRdb to 2015 to 2018). Library method: 5' RACE. Sequencing was carried out with an Illumina HiSeq 2500. TCRdb reran the public reads through fastp at Q25 and MiXCR, keeping productive beta chains. Each entry is one CDR3 protein sequence, shown with its most common DNA and genes. In this sample the table shows about 200,000 distinct CDR3 sequences, roughly 13% of which occur a single time. Of the sample, 16% falls within the top ten clones. Sequencing used blood, either unsorted or a sorted T cell fraction (not recorded which). Receptor source: a male donor with ankylosing spondylitis or in good health (not recorded which).

This clonotype appeared a few times. This chain's CDR3 is CASSQVPATYEQYF. The CDR3 DNA reads TGCGCCAGCAGCCAAGTCCCCGCCACCTACGAGCAGTACTTC. The chain combines TRBV4-1 with TRBJ2-7, with unresolved D. Trimming shortened V by 1 base and J by 2 bases, and 9 bases separated the two germline ends. CDR1 MGHRA and CDR2 YSYEKL come from the germline V gene. This CDR3 is 14 amino acids long.

The sample holds a few counts of this clonotype. This chain uses TRBV20-1 with TRBJ2-2, with no clear D. The length of the CDR3 is 11 residues. V dropped 5 bases and J dropped 7 bases, with 8 bases sitting between them. Per germline, CDR1 DFQATT and CDR2 SNEGSKA (reference sequence). CDR3 sequence: CSAPLNGELFF. In DNA, the CDR3 is TGCAGTGCTCCCCTTAACGGGGAGCTGTTTTTT.

This clonotype has only a few counts. The chain recombines TRBV24-1 with TRBJ1-5; D is undetermined. Trimming shortened V by 3 bases and J by 3 bases, and 8 bases separated the two germline ends. The CDR3 has 14 amino acids. Germline-derived CDR1 and CDR2 are KGHDR and SFDVKD. The DNA for the CDR3 is TGTGCCACCAGTGATAGCGGTTACAATCAGCCCCAGCATTTT. It encodes CATSDSGYNQPQHF.

There are many counts of this clonotype. The V and J genes are TRBV30 and TRBJ2-2; D may be TRBD2 (6 bases). The CDR3 runs to 15 residues. The V gene lost 0 bases and the J gene lost 3 bases, with 11 bases spanning the gap. Germline loops: CDR1 GTSNPN, CDR2 SVGIG (reference sequence). CDR3: CAWSVLGLDTGELFF. The CDR3 DNA follows: TGTGCCTGGAGTGTTTTGGGACTCGACACCGGGGAGCTGTTTTTT. Supplemented by reference TRBV30 and TRBJ2-2, the full variable domain reads SQTIHQWPATLVQPVGSPLSLECTVEGTSNPNLYWYRQAAGRGLQLLFYSVGIGQISSEVPQNLSASRPQDRQFILSSKKLLLSDSGFYLCAWSVLGLDTGELFFGEGSRLTVL.

This clonotype came up a few times. V is TRBV4-1 and J is TRBJ2-7; D is possibly TRBD2 (6 bases). From germline, CDR1 is MGHRA and CDR2 YSYEKL. V shed 4 bases and J shed 6 bases, with 16 bases lying between them. The CDR3 has 14 amino acids. The CDR3 spells CASSPTQLAGEQYF. CDR3 coding DNA: TGCGCCAGCAGCCCCACCCAACTAGCAGGCGAGCAGTACTTC.

The V and J genes are TRBV11-2 and TRBJ2-3; D is possibly TRBD1 or TRBD2 (6 bases each). V was trimmed by 2 bases and J by 2 bases, leaving 17 bases between them. Germline V gene data show CDR1 as SGHAT and CDR2 as FQNNGV. The CDR3 is 17 residues long. The DNA of the CDR3 is TGTGCCAGCAGCTTAACGTCGTCGGGGGCCTTCACAGATACGCAGTATTTT. Amino acids: CASSLTSSGAFTDTQYF.

This clonotype came up many times. The chain is built from TRBV6-4 and TRBJ2-5; 10 bases fit TRBD1. V dropped 6 bases and J dropped 4; count of bases not matched to a gene: 11. Per the germline V gene, CDR1 is MRHNA and CDR2 is SNTAGT. The CDR3 is 16 amino acids. The CDR3 here is CASSPRPGQGTETQYF. CDR3 nucleotide sequence: TGTGCCAGCAGCCCCCGACCGGGACAGGGGACAGAGACCCAGTACTTC.

The chain recombines TRBV24-1 with TRBJ2-2; unclear D gene. The V end was cut by 5 bases, the J end by 3 bases, with 6 bases between. The CDR3 is made up of 13 amino acids. Germline V gene data show CDR1 as KGHDR and CDR2 as SFDVKD. Here the CDR3 reads CATSGLDTGELFF. The CDR3 DNA reads as TGTGCCACCAGTGGGCTGGACACCGGGGAGCTGTTTTTT.

The chain links TRBV5-1 to TRBJ2-1; TRBD2 agrees at 12 bases. The CDR3 runs to 17 residues. Germline loops: CDR1 SGHRS, CDR2 YFSETQ. Unmatched junction bases numbered 4, after V lost 1 base and J lost 2 bases. The CDR3 here is CASSLWASGGAYNEQFF. The CDR3 DNA sequence: TGCGCCAGCAGCTTGTGGGCTAGCGGGGGGGCCTACAATGAGCAGTTCTTC.

The sample holds a few counts of this clonotype. V is TRBV27 and J is TRBJ1-2; the D gene is possibly TRBD1 (6 bases). Germline V gene lookup returns CDR1 MNHEY and CDR2 SMNVEV (reference sequence). V lost 4 bases, J lost 4 bases, and 13 bases lay in between. The CDR3 is 14 amino acids. The CDR3 protein is CASSSRTVPYGYTF. The CDR3 DNA sequence: TGTGCCAGCAGTTCGCGGACAGTTCCCTATGGCTACACCTTC.

The chain has TRBV5-5 and TRBJ2-1, with 8 bases matching TRBD2. Trimming cost V 1 base and J 0 bases; bases outside gene matches: 9. The CDR3 loop spans 18 amino acids. The germline V gene encodes CDR1 SGHKS and CDR2 YYEKEE (reference sequence). The CDR3 spells CASSLSLAGPSSYNEQFF. In DNA, the CDR3 is TGTGCCAGCAGCTTGAGCCTAGCGGGTCCGAGCTCCTACAATGAGCAGTTCTTC.

This clonotype has more than one count but fewer than ten. The chain combines TRBV27 with TRBJ2-1; no clear D. The length of the CDR3 is 14 residues. CDR1 MNHEY and CDR2 SMNVEV come from the germline V gene (reference sequence). Trimming took 5 bases from V and 7 from J, leaving 15 bases between them. CDR3 DNA sequence: TGTGCCAGCAGTGCCGGGCTCACTTTAAATGAGCAGTTCTTC. Encoded protein: CASSAGLTLNEQFF.

The chain links TRBV27 to TRBJ2-7; 10 positions agree with TRBD1. The V and J ends lost 6 bases and 3 bases, in that order; junction bases with no gene match: 5. The germline gives CDR1 MNHEY, CDR2 SMNVEV (reference sequence). The CDR3 sequence is 14 residues long. The CDR3 reads CASRPTGGSYEQYF. The CDR3 DNA reads as TGTGCCAGCAGGCCGACAGGGGGCAGCTACGAGCAGTACTTC.